This TCR beta chain was captured by sequencing in a study of human T cells and chemical hapten exposure. The overall study: Chiefly female patients presented with alopecia areata, totalis or universalis.

Overall study findings and caveats: TCRs exceeding a frequency of 1 in 1000 stayed unchanged under DPC sensitization. Clustering by CDR3 similarity yielded significantly more large clusters from expanded TCRs than controls.

Deletions cut 1 base from V and 0 bases from J, with 10 bases between. CDR1 and CDR2 from the germline V gene are SGHTA and FQGNSA. The CDR3 extends over 15 amino acids. TCRdb itself ran the RACE reads through MiXCR, one entry per CDR3 protein. The sample consists of 45,000 to 65,000 distinct CDR3 sequences, 9.9% of them appearing once. This clonotype was counted at least ten times. Its target is not known. This sample's time point: pre-sensitization, week 0. Treatment noted: therapeutic diphenylcyclopropenone sensitization with weekly scalp DPC. Ahead of applying each patch test, blood was sampled. V usage is TRBV7-2 and J usage is TRBJ2-7, with D perhaps TRBD1 (5 bases). The clonotype originates from a man aged 35-49 years with alopecia areata. Some clones in this sample may be carry-over from other donors' samples. The material was whole blood, obtained in connection with sensitization to the hapten diphenylcyclopropenone (DPC). Here the CDR3 DNA reads TGTGCCAGCAGCTTAGGGACACTTCCCTCCTACGAGCAGTACTTC. Its translation: CASSLGTLPSYEQYF.